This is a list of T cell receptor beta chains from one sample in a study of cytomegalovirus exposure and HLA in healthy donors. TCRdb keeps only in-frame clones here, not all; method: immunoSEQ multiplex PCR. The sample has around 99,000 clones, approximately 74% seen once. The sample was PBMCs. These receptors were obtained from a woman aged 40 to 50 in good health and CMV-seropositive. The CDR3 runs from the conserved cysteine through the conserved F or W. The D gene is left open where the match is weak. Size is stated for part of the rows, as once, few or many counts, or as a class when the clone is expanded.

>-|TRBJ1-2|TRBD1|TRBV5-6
TGTGCCAGCAGCTTGGGGGGACAGTATGGCTACACCTTC
CASSLGGQYGYTF
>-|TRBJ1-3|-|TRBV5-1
TGCGCCAGCAGCTTGGGACCGCCTGGAGGATCCTCTGGAAACACCATATATTTT
CASSLGPPGGSSGNTIYF
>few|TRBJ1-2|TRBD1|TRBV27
TGTGCCAGCAGTCCTCGGACAGGCTATGGCTACACCTTC
CASSPRTGYGYTF
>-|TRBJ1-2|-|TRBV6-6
TGTGCCAGCAGTGCGGGAGGCTATGGCTACACCTTC
CASSAGGYGYTF
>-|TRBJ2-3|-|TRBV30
TGTGCCTGGAGTCGCCAAGCCGGGGGAGATACGCAGTATTTT
CAWSRQAGGDTQYF
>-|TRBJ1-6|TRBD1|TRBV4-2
TGTGCCAGCAGCCTTCAGCCAGGGGGAACCACTAGCTCCTATAATTCCCCCCTCCACTTT
CASSLQPGGTTSSYNSPLHF
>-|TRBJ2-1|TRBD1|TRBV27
TGTGCCAGCAGTTTATCGATGGGTCGACAGGGCGTAGTCTACCAGTTCTTC
CASSLSMGRQGVVYQFF
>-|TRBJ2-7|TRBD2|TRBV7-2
TGTGCCAGCAGCTTAGGCGGGGGGGCCTGGGGCGAGCAGTACTTC
CASSLGGGAWGEQYF
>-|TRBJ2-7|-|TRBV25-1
TGTGCCAGCAGTGAAGGAGGGCACTACGAGCAGTACTTC
CASSEGGHYEQYF
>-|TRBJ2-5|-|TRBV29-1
TGCAGCGTAAGGGACTCGGGGACCCAGTACTTC
CSVRDSGTQYF
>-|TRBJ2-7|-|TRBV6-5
TGTGCCAGCAGTTACTCGCAGGGGGGATTCTACGAGCAGTACTTC
CASSYSQGGFYEQYF
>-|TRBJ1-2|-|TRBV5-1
TGCGCCAGCAGGGACAGTACTCTTGGCTACACCTTC
CASRDSTLGYTF
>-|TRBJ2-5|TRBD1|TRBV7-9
TGTGCCAGCAGCCCCCGTTCATCAGGGGGCCGGGAGACCCAGTACTTC
CASSPRSSGGRETQYF
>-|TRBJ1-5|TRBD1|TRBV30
TGTGCCTGGAGTCATGGGGGGACAGGGCCGCTGGGCAATCAGCCCCAGCATTTT
CAWSHGGTGPLGNQPQHF
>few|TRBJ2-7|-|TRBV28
TGTGCCAGCCTAGGGGTCCCGGGCTCCTACGAGCAGTACTTC
CASLGVPGSYEQYF
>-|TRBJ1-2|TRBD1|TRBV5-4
TGTGCCAGCAGCTTCTGGACAGGGGATCGAGGGGGCTACACCTTC
CASSFWTGDRGGYTF
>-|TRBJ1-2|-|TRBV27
TGTGCCAGCAGTCCCAACAGCCAGAACTATGGCTACACCTTC
CASSPNSQNYGYTF
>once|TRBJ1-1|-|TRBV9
TGTGCCAGCAGCACAAGACAGGCGGACGGGACTGAAGCTTTCTTT
CASSTRQADGTEAFF
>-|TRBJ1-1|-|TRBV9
TGTGCCAGCAGCGTAGAACAGAACACTGAAGCTTTCTTT
CASSVEQNTEAFF
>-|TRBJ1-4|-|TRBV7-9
TGTGCCAGCAGCCCCAGCGGGACAAACGGCGAAAAACTGTTTTTT
CASSPSGTNGEKLFF
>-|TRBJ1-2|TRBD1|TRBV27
TGTGCCAGCAGTTTATCAGGACAGGTGTATGGCTACACCTTC
CASSLSGQVYGYTF
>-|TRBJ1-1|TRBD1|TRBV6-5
TGTGCCAGCAGTGGACAGGAGAACACTGAAGCTTTCTTT
CASSGQENTEAFF
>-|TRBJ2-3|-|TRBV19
TGTGCCAGTAGTATAGGCGTGACAGATACGCAGTATTTT
CASSIGVTDTQYF
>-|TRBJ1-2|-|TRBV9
TGTGCCAGCAGCGTGACGGCTTCGGGGGGCTACACCTTC
CASSVTASGGYTF
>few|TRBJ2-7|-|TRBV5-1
TGCGCCAGCAGCTTGGCCGGGGGAATTGGGGAGCAGTACTTC
CASSLAGGIGEQYF
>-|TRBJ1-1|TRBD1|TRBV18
TGTGCCAGCTCATCCAAGACAGGGGGGAACACTGAAGCTTTCTTT
CASSSKTGGNTEAFF
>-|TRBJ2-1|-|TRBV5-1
TGCGCCAGCAGCTTGGATTTTTCCAGTGAGCAGTTCTTC
CASSLDFSSEQFF
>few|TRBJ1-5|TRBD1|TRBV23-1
TGCGCCAGCAGTCAACCGAGAGGACAGGGGGCATGTCCCCAGCATTTT
CASSQPRGQGACPQHF
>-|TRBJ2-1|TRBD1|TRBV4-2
TGTGCCAGCAGCCACGACTTAACCGGGACAGGGATTTTAGAGCAGTTCTTC
CASSHDLTGTGILEQFF
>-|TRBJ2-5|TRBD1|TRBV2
TGTGCCAGCAGCGGTGGACAGGGGGCTAGGGTACGGCGAGAGACCCAGTACTTC
CASSGGQGARVRRETQYF
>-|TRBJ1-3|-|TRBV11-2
TGTGCCAGCAGCTTAGTGGGCCGACAGATGCACTCTGGAAACACCATATATTTT
CASSLVGRQMHSGNTIYF
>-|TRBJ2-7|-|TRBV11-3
TGTGCCAGCAGCCGGGCGGGGTGGAACGAGCAGTACTTC
CASSRAGWNEQYF
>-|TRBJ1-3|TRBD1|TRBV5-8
TGTGCCAGCAGCCCCAGGGGGCCGGGAAACACCATATATTTT
CASSPRGPGNTIYF
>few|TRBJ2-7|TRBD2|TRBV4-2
TGTGCCAGCAGCCAACCGGGACTAGCGGTCTACGAGCAGTACTTC
CASSQPGLAVYEQYF
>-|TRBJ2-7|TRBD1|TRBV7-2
TGTGCCAGCAGCTTCAGGGGGCTGGACGAGCAGTACTTC
CASSFRGLDEQYF
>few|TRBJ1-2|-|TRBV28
TGTGCCAGCAGTTTCGAGGAGTATGGCTACACCTTC
CASSFEEYGYTF
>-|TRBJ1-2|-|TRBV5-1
TGCGCCAGCAGCATACACCGGGACATCGGCGGCGGCTACACCTTC
CASSIHRDIGGGYTF
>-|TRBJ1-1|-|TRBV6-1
TGTGCCAGCAGTGAAAGCTCTGAAACTTTCTTT
CASSESSETFF
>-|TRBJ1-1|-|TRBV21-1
TGTGCCAGCAGGACAGGGGGCACCTGGACGAATGAAGCTTTCTTT
CASRTGGTWTNEAFF
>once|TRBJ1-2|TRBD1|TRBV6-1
TGTGCCAGCACATTGGGACAGGGGGCATGGGGCTACACCTTC
CASTLGQGAWGYTF
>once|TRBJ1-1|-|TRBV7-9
TGTGCCAGCAGCTTATCGTCAGGGCCTCGTACTGAAGCTTTCTTT
CASSLSSGPRTEAFF
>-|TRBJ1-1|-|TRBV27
TGTGCCAGCAGTCGACTGACGGTCGCGAACACTGAAGCTTTCTTT
CASSRLTVANTEAFF
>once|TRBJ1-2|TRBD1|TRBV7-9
TGTGCCAGCAACTCTGACAGGGGTGTTTGGTATGGCTACACCTTC
CASNSDRGVWYGYTF
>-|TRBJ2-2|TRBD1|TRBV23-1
TGCGCCAGCAGTCAATACAGGGGAGACGCCGGGGAGCTGTTTTTT
CASSQYRGDAGELFF
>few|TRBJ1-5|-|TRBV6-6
TGTGCCAGCACCTATAGCAATCAGCCCCAGCATTTT
CASTYSNQPQHF
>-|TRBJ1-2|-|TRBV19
TGTGCCAGTGTCCGGGGACAACTCGGCGGCTACACCTTC
CASVRGQLGGYTF